The source of this T cell receptor beta chain is a study of graft-versus-host responses after intestinal transplantation. Overall study: Multivisceral, liver-intestinal, or isolated intestinal grafts went to recipients.

TCRdb's table, derived via immunoSEQ multiplex PCR, lists solely in-frame clones and lacks some. The data contain 55,000 to 80,000 clones, roughly 90% of them singletons. Germline values: CDR1 MNHEY, CDR2 SMNVEV (reference sequence). The V and J ends lost 3 bases and 3 bases, in that order; junction bases with no gene match: 6. The length of the CDR3 is 15 residues. Points on this clone: Its antigen is not identified.

The receptor comes from a human donor who was the organ donor for an intestinal transplant. Source: unstimulated CD8+ T cells sorted from spleen or lymph node cells, taken before transplant. The V gene is TRBV27, the J gene TRBJ2-7; TRBD1 agrees at 9 bases. The CDR3, as DNA: TGTGCCAGCAGTTTTACCGGGACAGGGATCTACGAGCAGTACTTC. Translated, it gives CASSFTGTGIYEQYF.